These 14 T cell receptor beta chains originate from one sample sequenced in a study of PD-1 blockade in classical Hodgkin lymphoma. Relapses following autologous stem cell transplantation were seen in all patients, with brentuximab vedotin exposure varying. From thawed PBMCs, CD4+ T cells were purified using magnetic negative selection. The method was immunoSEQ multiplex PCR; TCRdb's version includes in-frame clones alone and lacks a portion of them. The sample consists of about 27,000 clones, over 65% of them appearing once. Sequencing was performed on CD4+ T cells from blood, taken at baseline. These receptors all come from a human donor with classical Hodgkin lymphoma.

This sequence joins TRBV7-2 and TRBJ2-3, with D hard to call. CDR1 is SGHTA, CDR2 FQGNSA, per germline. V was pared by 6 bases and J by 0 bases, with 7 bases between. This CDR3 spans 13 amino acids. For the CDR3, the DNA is TGTGCCAGCAGATACGCTAGCACAGATACGCAGTATTTT. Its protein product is CASRYASTDTQYF.

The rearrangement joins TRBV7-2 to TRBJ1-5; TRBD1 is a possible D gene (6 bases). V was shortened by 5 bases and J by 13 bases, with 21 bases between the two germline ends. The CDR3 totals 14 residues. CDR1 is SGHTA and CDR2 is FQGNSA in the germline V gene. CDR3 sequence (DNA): TGTGCCAGCAGCGGCGGGAGGGGGTCCCTATATCAGCATTTT. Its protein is CASSGGRGSLYQHF.

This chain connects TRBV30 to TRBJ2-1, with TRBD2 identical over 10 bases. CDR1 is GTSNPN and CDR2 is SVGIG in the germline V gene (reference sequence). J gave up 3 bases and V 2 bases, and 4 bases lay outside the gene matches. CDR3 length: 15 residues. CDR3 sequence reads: CAWSLGTSVYNEQFF. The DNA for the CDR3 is TGTGCCTGGAGTCTTGGGACTAGCGTCTACAATGAGCAGTTCTTC. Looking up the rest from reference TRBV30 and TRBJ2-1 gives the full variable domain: SQTIHQWPATLVQPVGSPLSLECTVEGTSNPNLYWYRQAAGRGLQLLFYSVGIGQISSEVPQNLSASRPQDRQFILSSKKLLLSDSGFYLCAWSLGTSVYNEQFFGPGTRLTVL.

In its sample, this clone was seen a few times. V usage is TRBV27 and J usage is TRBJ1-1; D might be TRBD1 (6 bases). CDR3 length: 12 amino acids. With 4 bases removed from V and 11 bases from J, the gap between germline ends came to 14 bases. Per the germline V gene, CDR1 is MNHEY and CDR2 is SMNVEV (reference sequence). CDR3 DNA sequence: TGTGCCAGCAGTTGGACAGCCTCGCCTGCTTTCTTT. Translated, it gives CASSWTASPAFF.

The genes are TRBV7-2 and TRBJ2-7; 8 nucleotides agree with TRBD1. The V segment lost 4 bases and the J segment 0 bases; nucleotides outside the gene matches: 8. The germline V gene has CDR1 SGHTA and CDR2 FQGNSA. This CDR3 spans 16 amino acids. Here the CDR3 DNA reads TGTGCCAGCAGCTCGCCCCGACAGGGGAGCTCCTACGAGCAGTACTTC. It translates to CASSSPRQGSSYEQYF.

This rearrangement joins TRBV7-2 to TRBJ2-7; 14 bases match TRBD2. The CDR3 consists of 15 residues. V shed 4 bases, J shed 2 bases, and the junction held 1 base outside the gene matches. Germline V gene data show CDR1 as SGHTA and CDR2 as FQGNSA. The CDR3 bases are TGTGCCAGCAGCTCGGGACTAGCGGGGGCCTACGAGCAGTACTTC. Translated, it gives CASSSGLAGAYEQYF.

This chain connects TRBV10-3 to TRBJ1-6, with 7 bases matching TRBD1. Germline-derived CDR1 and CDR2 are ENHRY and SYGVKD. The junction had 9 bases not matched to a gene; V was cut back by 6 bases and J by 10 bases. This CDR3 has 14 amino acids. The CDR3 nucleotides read TGTGCCATCAGCACATCCTGGGGACAGTCACCCCTCCACTTT. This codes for CAISTSWGQSPLHF.

This CDR3 is CAIAGTRGLETQYF. CDR3 DNA: TGTGCCATCGCCGGGACACGCGGATTGGAGACCCAGTACTTC. The chain has TRBV2 and TRBJ2-5; D might be TRBD1 (6 bases). V was clipped by 10 bases and J by 5 bases, with 20 bases between them. This CDR3 has 14 residues. Germline V gene data show CDR1 as SNHLY and CDR2 as FYNNEI.

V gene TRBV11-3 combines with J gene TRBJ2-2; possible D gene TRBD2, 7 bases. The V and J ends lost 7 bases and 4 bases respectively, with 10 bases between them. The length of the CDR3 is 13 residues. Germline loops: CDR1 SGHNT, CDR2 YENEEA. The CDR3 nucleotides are TGTGCCAGCAAAGGGGGGGGCACCGGGGAGCTGTTTTTT. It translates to CASKGGGTGELFF.

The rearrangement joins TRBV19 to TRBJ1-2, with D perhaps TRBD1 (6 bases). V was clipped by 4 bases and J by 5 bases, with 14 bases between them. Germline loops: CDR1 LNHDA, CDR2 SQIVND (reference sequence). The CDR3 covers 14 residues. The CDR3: CASSTWDTGYGYTF. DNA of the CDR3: TGTGCCAGTAGTACCTGGGACACCGGATATGGCTACACCTTC. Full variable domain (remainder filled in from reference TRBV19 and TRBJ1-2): DGGITQSPKYLFRKEGQNVTLSCEQNLNHDAMYWYRQDPGQGLRLIYYSQIVNDFQKGDIAEGYSVSREKKESFPLTVTSAQKNPTAFYLCASSTWDTGYGYTFGSGTRLTVV.

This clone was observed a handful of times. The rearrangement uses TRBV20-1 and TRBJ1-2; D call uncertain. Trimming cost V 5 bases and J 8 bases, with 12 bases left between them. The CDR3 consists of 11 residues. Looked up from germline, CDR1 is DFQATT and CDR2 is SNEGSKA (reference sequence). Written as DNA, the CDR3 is TGCAGTGCTGGTGAAAGGGCCGGCTACACCTTC. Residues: CSAGERAGYTF.

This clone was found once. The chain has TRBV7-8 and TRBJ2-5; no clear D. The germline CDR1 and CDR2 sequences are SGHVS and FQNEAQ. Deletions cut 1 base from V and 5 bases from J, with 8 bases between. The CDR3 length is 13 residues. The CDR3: CASSLVDVETQYF. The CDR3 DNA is TGTGCCAGCAGCTTAGTGGATGTGGAGACCCAGTACTTC.

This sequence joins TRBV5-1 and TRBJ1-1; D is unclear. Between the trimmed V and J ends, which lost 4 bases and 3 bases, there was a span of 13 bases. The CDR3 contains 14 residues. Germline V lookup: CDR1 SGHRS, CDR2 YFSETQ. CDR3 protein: CASSLRIGDTEAFF. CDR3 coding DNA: TGCGCCAGCAGCCTCCGGATCGGGGACACTGAAGCTTTCTTT.

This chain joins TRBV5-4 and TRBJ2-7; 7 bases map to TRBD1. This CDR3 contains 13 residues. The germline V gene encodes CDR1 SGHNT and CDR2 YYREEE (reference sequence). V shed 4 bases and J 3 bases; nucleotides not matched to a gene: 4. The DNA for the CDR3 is TGTGCCAGCAGCCTCCGGGACAGCTACGAGCAGTACTTC. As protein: CASSLRDSYEQYF.